This record looks at one TCR beta chain sequence and its context. Antigen specificity is unknown. This sample stems from a study of cytomegalovirus exposure and HLA in healthy donors. V lost 4 bases and J 3 bases, leaving 13 bases between the germline ends. The CDR3 sequence is 15 residues long. The germline V gene encodes CDR1 LNHDA and CDR2 SQIVND (reference sequence). Study-wide points: Rare sequences made up most TCRs, while some public TCRs were found in many donors. Researchers reported from a later analysis that most CMV-associated TCR beta chains appeared HLA-restricted. CMV antigen specificity was confirmed in vitro for a few CMV-associated chains.

PCR employed 60 Vbeta and 13 Jbeta primers. Profiled with immunoSEQ multiplex PCR; TCRdb holds only in-frame clones, not every one. The sample comprises just over 200,000 clones, 82% of which are singletons, and 2.7% rests with the top ten. Samples came from healthy bone marrow donors. The sequenced material came from PBMCs. This clonotype originated in a middle-aged woman in good health and CMV-seronegative. This chain links TRBV19 with TRBJ1-5; maybe TRBD1 (5 bases). The DNA for the CDR3 is TGTGCCAGTAGTAAGACGGGCAGGGACAATCAGCCCCAGCATTTT. Residues: CASSKTGRDNQPQHF.